The entry below gives a single T cell receptor (beta chain) sequence along with its context. The table came from immunoSEQ multiplex PCR; TCRdb's copy has only in-frame clones and leaves some out. The sample holds hundreds of thousands of clones, about 90% seen once. This specimen belongs to a study of blood T cell repertoires in COVID-19. The CDR3 totals 15 residues. From germline, CDR1 is ENHRY and CDR2 SYGVKD. V was trimmed by 6 bases and J by 0 bases, leaving 12 bases between them. This chain connects TRBV10-3 to TRBJ1-3; D call uncertain. The source is a man younger than 35 with active or convalescent COVID-19. Material for sequencing was peripheral blood. CDR3 sequence reads: CAIRSSRDSGNTIYF. The CDR3 nucleotides are TGTGCCATCAGGAGTAGCCGGGACTCTGGAAACACCATATATTTT.